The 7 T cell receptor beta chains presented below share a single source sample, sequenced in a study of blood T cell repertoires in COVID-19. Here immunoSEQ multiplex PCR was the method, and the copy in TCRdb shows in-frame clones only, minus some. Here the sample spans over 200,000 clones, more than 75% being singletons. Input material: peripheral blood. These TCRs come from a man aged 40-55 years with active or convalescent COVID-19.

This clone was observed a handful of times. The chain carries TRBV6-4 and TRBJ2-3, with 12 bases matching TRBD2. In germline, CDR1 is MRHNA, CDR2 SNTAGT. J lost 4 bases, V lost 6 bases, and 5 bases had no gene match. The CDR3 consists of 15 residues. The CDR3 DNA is TGTGCCAGCAGCGCTCTAGCGGGGGGGCCAGATACGCAGTATTTT. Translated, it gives CASSALAGGPDTQYF.

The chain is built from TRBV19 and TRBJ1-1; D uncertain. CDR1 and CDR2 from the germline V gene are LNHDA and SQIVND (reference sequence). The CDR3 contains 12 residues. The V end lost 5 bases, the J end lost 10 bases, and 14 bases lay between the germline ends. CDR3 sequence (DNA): TGTGCCAGTAGTCTTTCGTTTGAGAGAGCTTTCTTT. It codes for CASSLSFERAFF. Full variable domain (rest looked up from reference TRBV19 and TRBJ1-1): DGGITQSPKYLFRKEGQNVTLSCEQNLNHDAMYWYRQDPGQGLRLIYYSQIVNDFQKGDIAEGYSVSREKKESFPLTVTSAQKNPTAFYLCASSLSFERAFFGQGTRLTVV.

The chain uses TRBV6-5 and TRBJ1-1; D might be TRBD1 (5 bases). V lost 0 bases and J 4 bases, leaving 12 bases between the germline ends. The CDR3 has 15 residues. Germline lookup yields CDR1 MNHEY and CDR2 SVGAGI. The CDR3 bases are TGTGCCAGCAGTTACTCAGACCGAAGGGGCACTGAAGCTTTCTTT. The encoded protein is CASSYSDRRGTEAFF.

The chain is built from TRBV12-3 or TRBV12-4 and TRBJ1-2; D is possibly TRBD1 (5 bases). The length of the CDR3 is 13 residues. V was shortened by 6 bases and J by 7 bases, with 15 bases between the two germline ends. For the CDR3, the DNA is TGTGCCAGCAGCCTGGGGGGGACGGGTGGCTACACCTTC. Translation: CASSLGGTGGYTF.

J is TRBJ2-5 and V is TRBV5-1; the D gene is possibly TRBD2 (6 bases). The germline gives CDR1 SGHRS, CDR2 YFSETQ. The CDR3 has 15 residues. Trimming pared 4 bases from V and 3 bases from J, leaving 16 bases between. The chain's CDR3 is CASSPYRVAEETQYF. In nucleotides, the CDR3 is TGCGCCAGCAGCCCCTATCGGGTAGCGGAAGAGACCCAGTACTTC.

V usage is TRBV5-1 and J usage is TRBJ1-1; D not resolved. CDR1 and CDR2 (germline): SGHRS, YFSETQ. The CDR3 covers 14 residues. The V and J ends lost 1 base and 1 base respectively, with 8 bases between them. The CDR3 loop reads CASSLTSQNTEAFF. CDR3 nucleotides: TGCGCCAGCAGCTTGACATCCCAGAACACTGAAGCTTTCTTT.

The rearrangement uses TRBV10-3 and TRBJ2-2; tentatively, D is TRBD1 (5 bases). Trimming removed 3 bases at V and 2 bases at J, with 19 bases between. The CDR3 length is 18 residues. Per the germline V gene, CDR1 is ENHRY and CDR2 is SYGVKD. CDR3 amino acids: CAISDLFTGRSNTGELFF. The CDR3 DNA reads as TGTGCCATCAGTGACCTATTTACAGGCAGATCCAACACCGGGGAGCTGTTTTTT.